The 20 T cell receptor beta chains reported below all come from one sample, sequenced in a study of blood T cell repertoires in COVID-19. The repertoire was sequenced with immunoSEQ multiplex PCR; TCRdb's copy has only in-frame clones and lacks some. The data show about 320,000 clones, over 75% seen once. The sample comprised PBMCs or T cells enriched from blood (not recorded which). The receptors were gathered from a man aged 25-45 years who had recovered from COVID-19.

The chain has TRBV5-1 and TRBJ2-7; 10 nucleotides match TRBD2. Trimming at V came to 4 bases and at J to 0 bases, leaving 10 bases not matched to a gene. CDR1 SGHRS and CDR2 YFSETQ come from the germline V gene. The CDR3 consists of 17 residues. The CDR3 DNA sequence: TGCGCCAGCAGCCCAGCGGGAGGGGGCGGAAGCTCCTACGAGCAGTACTTC. Translating gives CASSPAGGGGSSYEQYF. Drawing the rest from reference TRBV5-1 and TRBJ2-7, the complete variable domain is KAGVTQTPRYLIKTRGQQVTLSCSPISGHRSVSWYQQTPGQGLQFLFEYFSETQRNKGNFPGRFSGRQFSNSRSEMNVSTLELGDSALYLCASSPAGGGGSSYEQYFGPGTRLTVT.

The J gene is TRBJ2-7, the V gene TRBV6-5; 9 bases fit TRBD1. This CDR3 region has 16 residues. V gave up 4 bases and J gave up 0 bases; unmatched junction bases: 7. CDR1 is MNHEY and CDR2 is SVGAGI in the germline V gene. CDR3 coding DNA: TGTGCCAGCAGTTCTCTGGGACAGGGAAGCTCCTACGAGCAGTACTTC. This sequence encodes CASSSLGQGSSYEQYF.

Worth noting for this clone: At one boundary the junction diverges from the germline segment, which might be a read error. The chain is built from TRBV7-2 and TRBJ2-7; TRBD2 is a possible D gene (5 bases). The germline CDR1 and CDR2 sequences are SGHTA and FQGNSA. CDR3 size: 11 residues. The CDR3 protein is CASSNEGAIIF. CDR3 sequence (DNA): TGTGCCAGCAGTAACGAGGGCGCAATTATCTTC.

The chain employs TRBV24-1 and TRBJ1-2; 8 nucleotides match TRBD1. The ends lost 4 bases at V and 8 bases at J; junction bases unmatched: 11. Germline values: CDR1 KGHDR, CDR2 SFDVKD. The CDR3 loop spans 15 amino acids. The DNA of the CDR3 is TGTGCCACCAGTGACGGCTCGACAGGGGCTGGAGGCTACACCTTC. It specifies CATSDGSTGAGGYTF.

This clone was seen a single time. The V gene is TRBV4-1, the J gene TRBJ2-7; 13 nucleotides agree with TRBD2. After removal of 2 bases from V and 6 bases from J, the junction contained 4 bases not matched to a gene. This CDR3 has 15 residues. Germline V CDR1 and CDR2: MGHRA, YSYEKL. The CDR3 here is CASSQPGLAGREQYF. CDR3 in DNA: TGCGCCAGCAGCCAACCGGGACTAGCGGGGCGCGAGCAGTACTTC.

The chain recombines TRBV12-3 or TRBV12-4 with TRBJ1-2, with a tentative D call TRBD1 (5 bases). This CDR3 spans 11 amino acids. The V end lost 7 bases, the J end lost 4 bases, and 7 bases lay between the germline ends. CDR3 residues: CASTGGYGYTF. Written as DNA, the CDR3 is TGTGCCAGCACGGGGGGCTATGGCTACACCTTC.

The V call is TRBV9, the J call TRBJ2-1; 11 bases fit TRBD2. Trimming removed 2 bases from V and 4 bases from J; junction bases left unmatched: 2. The CDR3 is 15 amino acids. CDR1 and CDR2 (germline): SGDLS, YYNGEE. CDR3 residues: CASSVGTSGYNEQFF. The CDR3 DNA follows: TGTGCCAGCAGCGTTGGGACTAGCGGATACAATGAGCAGTTCTTC. The full variable domain, with the rest looked up from reference TRBV9 and TRBJ2-1, is DSGVTQTPKHLITATGQRVTLRCSPRSGDLSVYWYQQSLDQGLQFLIQYYNGEERAKGNILERFSAQQFPDLHSELNLSSLELGDSALYFCASSVGTSGYNEQFFGPGTRLTVL.

The J gene is TRBJ2-5, the V gene TRBV2; the D gene is possibly TRBD1 (5 bases). From germline, CDR1 is SNHLY and CDR2 FYNNEI. The CDR3 sequence is 14 residues long. The V end was cut by 7 bases, the J end by 0 bases, with 12 bases between. The chain's CDR3 is CASTGLSDQETQYF. DNA for the CDR3: TGTGCCAGCACAGGGTTATCAGACCAAGAGACCCAGTACTTC.

The chain has TRBV11-2 and TRBJ2-3; 15 bases agree with TRBD2. Trimming at V came to 2 bases and at J to 1 base, leaving 4 bases not matched to a gene. The CDR3 loop spans 18 amino acids. Per germline, CDR1 SGHAT and CDR2 FQNNGV. CDR3 amino acids: CASSLIGTSGGRTDTQYF. The CDR3 nucleotides are TGTGCCAGCAGCTTAATAGGGACTAGCGGGGGGCGCACAGATACGCAGTATTTT.

The chain links TRBV7-2 to TRBJ1-5; no firm D call. This CDR3 has 15 residues. Germline loops: CDR1 SGHTA, CDR2 FQGNSA. Trimming took off 0 bases at V and 6 bases at J, with 12 bases between the two ends. This chain's CDR3 is CASSLALTGLQPQHF. As DNA, the CDR3 is TGTGCCAGCAGCTTAGCGCTAACGGGTCTTCAGCCCCAGCATTTT.

The V gene is TRBV6-1, the J gene TRBJ1-5; possibly TRBD1 for D (5 bases). Germline V CDR1 and CDR2: MNHNS, SASEGT. This CDR3 spans 15 amino acids. V was pared by 3 bases and J by 4 bases, with 13 bases between. The CDR3 region is CASSDWGRINQPQHF. CDR3 coding DNA: TGTGCCAGCAGTGATTGGGGCCGGATAAATCAGCCCCAGCATTTT.

Only one count was recorded for this clone. A junction end diverges from the germline sequence, so it may reflect a read error. The rearrangement links TRBV7-8 to TRBJ2-7, with TRBD2 identical over 11 bases. This CDR3 has 14 residues. The germline V gene encodes CDR1 SGHVS and CDR2 FQNEAQ. CDR3 protein: CASSVAGGPGEQYF. In DNA, the CDR3 is TGTGCCAGCAGCGTAGCGGGGGGGCCGGGCGAGCAGTACTTC.

The V and J genes are TRBV5-1 and TRBJ1-4; 9 bases line up with TRBD1. CDR1 SGHRS and CDR2 YFSETQ come from the germline V gene. The CDR3 is 16 residues long. The trim removed 4 bases at V and 7 bases at J, leaving 11 bases unmatched. The CDR3 nucleotides are TGCGCCAGCAGCCGGACCGGGACAGGGTCCCTTGAAAAACTGTTTTTT. Protein sequence: CASSRTGTGSLEKLFF. The full variable domain, rest sourced from reference TRBV5-1 and TRBJ1-4, is KAGVTQTPRYLIKTRGQQVTLSCSPISGHRSVSWYQQTPGQGLQFLFEYFSETQRNKGNFPGRFSGRQFSNSRSEMNVSTLELGDSALYLCASSRTGTGSLEKLFFGSGTQLSVL.

The chain carries TRBV7-8 and TRBJ1-6, with a weak D call TRBD1 (5 bases). The CDR3 contains 17 residues. The V gene lost 4 bases and the J gene lost 2 bases, with 15 bases spanning the gap. Germline V gene data show CDR1 as SGHVS and CDR2 as FQNEAQ. DNA of the CDR3: TGTGCCAGCAGCTCTCTGGTAGGGGCCACCTATAATTCACCCCTCCACTTT. Its translation: CASSSLVGATYNSPLHF.

Details on this clone: Since the CDR3 does not end with the conserved phenylalanine or tryptophan, this likely comes from a read error. Because the CDR3's place on the DNA is in doubt, the DNA is left out and the CDR3 is given as listed by TCRdb. The chain carries TRBV7-9 and TRBJ2-7; the table gives TRBD1 as D, unverified against the DNA. Looked up from germline, CDR1 is SEHNR and CDR2 is FQNEAQ (reference sequence). Ends included, the CDR3 has 11 residues. The CDR3 is CASSPGTGEVD.

The chain has TRBV25-1 and TRBJ2-2, with 7 positions matching TRBD2. The CDR3 has 16 amino acids. Germline assignment: CDR1 MGHDK and CDR2 SYGVNS. Losses at the gene ends were 1 base for V and 4 bases for J; bases not matched to a gene: 6. The CDR3 DNA follows: TGTGCCAGCAGTGAATTTGGGGGAGGGTTCACCGGGGAGCTGTTTTTT. Translating gives CASSEFGGGFTGELFF.

The CDR3 region is CASSLRTGKGGLNEQFF. Here the CDR3 DNA reads TGTGCCAGCAGCCTCAGGACAGGGAAAGGGGGCTTGAATGAGCAGTTCTTC. The chain has TRBV9 and TRBJ2-1; 8 bases map to TRBD1. After removal of 4 bases from V and 7 bases from J, the junction contained 16 bases not matched to a gene. Germline CDR1 reads SGDLS; CDR2 reads YYNGEE. This CDR3 has 17 amino acids.

This chain links TRBV29-1 with TRBJ1-1; TRBD1 matches at 8 bases. V was clipped by 4 bases and J by 3 bases; unmatched bases: 13. This CDR3 contains 16 residues. Germline V CDR1 and CDR2: SQVTM, ANQGSEA. In DNA form, the CDR3 reads TGCAGCGTTGTAGTCCACAGGGGGAAGGGGTACACTGAAGCTTTCTTT. Protein: CSVVVHRGKGYTEAFF.

In this sample, this clone turned up a few times. The rearrangement uses TRBV19 and TRBJ2-2; 10 bases are a match to TRBD2. This CDR3 has 17 residues. V dropped 5 bases and J dropped 4; count of bases not matched to a gene: 10. Germline V gene data show CDR1 as LNHDA and CDR2 as SQIVND (reference sequence). The CDR3 DNA reads TGTGCCAGTAGTCCCCAACTAGCGGGGATTGGCACCGGGGAGCTGTTTTTT. Protein product: CASSPQLAGIGTGELFF.

This clone was picked up one time. The chain carries TRBV7-3 and TRBJ1-2; the match to TRBD1 covers 12 bases. Germline V gene sequence: CDR1 SGHTA, CDR2 FQGTGA. The CDR3 covers 16 residues. Trimming took 5 bases from V and 4 from J; bases not matched to a gene: 8. The chain's CDR3 is CASSRTGGQGAYGYTF. The CDR3, as DNA: TGTGCCAGCAGCCGAACGGGGGGACAGGGGGCCTATGGCTACACCTTC.